This TCR beta chain was sequenced during a study of T cell repertoires in cytomegalovirus infection. Background on the study: In public TCR beta signatures, there were indications of both CMV infection and matching HLA type.

This CDR3 spans 15 amino acids. In germline, CDR1 is SGHRS, CDR2 YFSETQ. Trimming left V 4 bases short and J 7 bases short, with 17 bases between. Concerning this clonotype: Its antigen is currently unknown.

MiXCR was run by TCRdb on the reads, yielding one entry per CDR3 protein. Seen here are about 250,000 distinct CDR3 sequences, 9% to 15% observed once, and the top ten hold 1.5% to 2%. Study conclusions and caveats: Dominating the ex vivo response were TCR beta clonotypes that were CMV-specific and HLA-C-restricted.

The sequence came from a human donor in good health (CMV status not recorded). Some clones in this sample may be carry-over from other donors' samples. The chain is built from TRBV5-1 and TRBJ1-4; D unresolved. The sequenced material came from PBMCs. CDR3 amino acids: CASSPREGLGEKLFF. The CDR3 DNA is TGCGCCAGCAGCCCCAGAGAGGGTTTAGGTGAAAAACTGTTTTTT.